These 2 T cell receptor beta chains share one sample of origin, sequenced in a study of patients and donors after allogeneic stem cell transplantation. TCRdb re-analysed the RT-PCR reads in MiXCR, keeping a single row per CDR3 protein. The data contain approximately 200,000 distinct CDR3 sequences, over 12% of them seen just once; the ten biggest clones take up around 10%. Sample: blood, either unsorted or a sorted T cell fraction (not recorded which). Source of these receptors: a human donor who was either an allogeneic HSCT recipient or a stem cell or donor lymphocyte infusion donor (not recorded which). It is not recorded whose cells these are; they may come from a transplant donor.

This clonotype was recorded a few times. The chain links TRBV19 to TRBJ1-1, with D uncertain. Per germline, CDR1 LNHDA and CDR2 SQIVND (reference sequence). The germline V and J ends were trimmed by 1 base and 3 bases, with 9 bases remaining between them. The CDR3 consists of 14 residues. This CDR3 is CASSIALTDTEAFF. CDR3 coding DNA: TGTGCCAGTAGTATAGCTCTGACGGACACTGAAGCTTTCTTT.

This clonotype came up a few times. The chain carries TRBV7-9 and TRBJ2-2, with a tentative D call TRBD1 (5 bases). The CDR3 runs to 15 residues. Germline V CDR1 and CDR2: SEHNR, FQNEAQ (reference sequence). The V gene lost 4 bases and the J gene lost 5 bases, with 14 bases spanning the gap. CDR3 sequence reads: CASSWTDRRTGELFF. DNA for the CDR3: TGTGCCAGCAGCTGGACCGACAGAAGGACCGGGGAGCTGTTTTTT.